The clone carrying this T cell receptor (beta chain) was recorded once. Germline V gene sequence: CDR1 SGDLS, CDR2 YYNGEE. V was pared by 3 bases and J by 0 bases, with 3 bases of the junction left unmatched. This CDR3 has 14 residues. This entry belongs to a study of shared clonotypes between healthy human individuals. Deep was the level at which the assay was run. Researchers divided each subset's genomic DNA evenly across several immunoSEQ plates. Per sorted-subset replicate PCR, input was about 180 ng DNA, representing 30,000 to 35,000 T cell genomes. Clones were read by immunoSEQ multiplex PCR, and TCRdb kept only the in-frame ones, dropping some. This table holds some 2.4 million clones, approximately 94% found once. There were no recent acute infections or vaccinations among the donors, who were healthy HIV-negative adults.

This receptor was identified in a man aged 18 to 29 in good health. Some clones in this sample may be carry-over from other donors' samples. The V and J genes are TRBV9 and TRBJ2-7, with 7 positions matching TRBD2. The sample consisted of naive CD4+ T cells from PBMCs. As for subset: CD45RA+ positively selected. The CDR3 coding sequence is TGTGCCAGCAGCGCGCGGACTAGCTCCTACGAGCAGTACTTC. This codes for CASSARTSSYEQYF.